This T cell receptor (beta chain) was sequenced for a study of blood T cell repertoires in COVID-19. Study as a whole: Samples taken during acute and convalescent COVID-19 were collected in the United States, Italy and Spain. From T cells, B-cell-depleted T cells, or PBMCs came the material, which was cDNA or gDNA.

Study processing details: Reference gene primer amplification yielded estimated nucleated cell counts. TCRdb's table, derived via immunoSEQ multiplex PCR, lists solely in-frame clones and lacks some. V, J and clone size are those of that table, while D and trimming were read from the DNA. This sample has 150,000 or so clones; roughly 77% occur once, and the top ten carry approximately 5%. CDR1 is LNHNV and CDR2 is YYDKDF in the germline V gene (reference sequence). The CDR3 is 19 amino acids. Unmatched junction bases numbered 14, after V lost 4 bases and J lost 1 base. Sequenced material: peripheral blood. The chain employs TRBV15 and TRBJ2-4, with 9 bases lining up with TRBD1. This TCR came from a woman in her 70s with COVID-19, enrolled during active disease. CDR3 nucleotide sequence: TGTGCCACCAGCAACTGGTTCGAACAGGGGGCACGGGCCAAAAACATTCAGTACTTC. Its translation is CATSNWFEQGARAKNIQYF. The whole variable domain, remainder taken from reference TRBV15 and TRBJ2-4, is DAMVIQNPRYQVTQFGKPVTLSCSQTLNHNVMYWYQQKSSQAPKLLFHYYDKDFNNEADTPDNFQSRRPNTSFCFLDIRSPGLGDTAMYLCATSNWFEQGARAKNIQYFGAGTRLSVL.